What follows is one TCR beta chain and its context. What it binds is not known. Peripheral blood genomic DNA, not sorted cells or RNA, was the template. Per germline, CDR1 KGHDR and CDR2 SFDVKD. Unmatched junction bases numbered 12, after V lost 9 bases and J lost 0 bases. This CDR3 comprises 17 residues. This record belongs to a study of T cell repertoires in aging, cancer and after chemotherapy. Overall study results and limits: Healthy donors lost TCR diversity with age mainly through richness, cancer patients through richness and evenness.

TRB rearrangements spanning V, D and J were amplified using mixed TRB-A/B primers. TCRdb reprocessed the multiplex PCR reads via MiXCR and lists one record per CDR3 protein. The sample records roughly 6,000 distinct CDR3 sequences, almost 30% being singletons. The sample taken for sequencing was blood. The origin of this receptor is a human donor in good health. The rearrangement links TRBV24-1 to TRBJ2-3; TRBD2 matches at 9 bases. The CDR3 DNA reads TGTGCCACCGCCGGGACTAGCAAGGGGTCTAGCACAGATACGCAGTATTTT. Amino acids: CATAGTSKGSSTDTQYF.